Included here is one T cell receptor (beta chain) sequence, with context. This sample is part of a study of shared clonotypes between healthy human individuals. Naive CD8 cells lacked CD45RO and underwent positive selection for CCR7, leaving out terminally differentiated effector memory CD45RA+ cells. The CDR3 has 13 residues. The V gene lost 2 bases and the J gene lost 4 bases, with 6 bases spanning the gap. Germline-derived CDR1 and CDR2 are MNHEY and SMNVEV (reference sequence). Only in-frame clones appear in the TCRdb table, and some are missing; sequencing was by immunoSEQ multiplex PCR. The table has roughly 2 million clones, just under 95% seen once.

The sequence was obtained from a man aged 18 to 30 in good health. The rearrangement uses TRBV27 and TRBJ1-5; D unresolved. The source material was naive CD8+ T cells sorted from blood. Here the CDR3 DNA reads TGTGCCAGCAGTTTAATGGAGAATCAGCCCCAGCATTTT. Protein product: CASSLMENQPQHF.